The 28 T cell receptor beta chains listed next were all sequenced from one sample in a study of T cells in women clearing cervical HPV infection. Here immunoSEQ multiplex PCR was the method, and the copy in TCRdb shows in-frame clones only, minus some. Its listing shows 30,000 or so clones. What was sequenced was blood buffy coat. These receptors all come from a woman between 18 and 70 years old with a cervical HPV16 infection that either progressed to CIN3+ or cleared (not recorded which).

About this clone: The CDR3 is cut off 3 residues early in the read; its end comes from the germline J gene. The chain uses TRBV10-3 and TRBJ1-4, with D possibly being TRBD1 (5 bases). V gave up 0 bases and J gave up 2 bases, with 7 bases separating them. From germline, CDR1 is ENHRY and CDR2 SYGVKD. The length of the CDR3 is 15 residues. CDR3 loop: CAISESGGTNEKLFF. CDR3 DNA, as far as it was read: TGTGCCATCAGTGAGTCCGGGGGGACTAATGAAAAA.

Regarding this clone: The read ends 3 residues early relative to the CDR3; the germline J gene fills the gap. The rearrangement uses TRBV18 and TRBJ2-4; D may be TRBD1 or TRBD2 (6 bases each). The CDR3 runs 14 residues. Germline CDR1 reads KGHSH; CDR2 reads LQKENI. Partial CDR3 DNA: TGTGCCAGCTCACCAGGTCAGGGGAAGGGAGGT. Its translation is CASSPGQGKGG. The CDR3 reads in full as CASSPGQGKGGQYF.

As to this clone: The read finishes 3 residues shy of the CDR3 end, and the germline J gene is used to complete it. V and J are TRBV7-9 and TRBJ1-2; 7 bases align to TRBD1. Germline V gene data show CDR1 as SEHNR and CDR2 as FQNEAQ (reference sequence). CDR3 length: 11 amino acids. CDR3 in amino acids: CASSQDRVYTF. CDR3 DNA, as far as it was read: TGTGCCAGCAGCCAAGACAGGGTC.

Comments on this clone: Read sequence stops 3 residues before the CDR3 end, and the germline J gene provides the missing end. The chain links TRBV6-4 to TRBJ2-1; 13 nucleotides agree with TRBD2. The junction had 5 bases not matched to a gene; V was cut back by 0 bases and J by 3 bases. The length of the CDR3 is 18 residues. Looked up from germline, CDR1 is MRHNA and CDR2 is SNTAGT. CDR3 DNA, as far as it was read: TGTGCCAGCAGTGACTCGGGGCGGACTAGCGGGGGCTACAATGAG. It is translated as CASSDSGRTSGGYNE. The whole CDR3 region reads CASSDSGRTSGGYNEQFF.

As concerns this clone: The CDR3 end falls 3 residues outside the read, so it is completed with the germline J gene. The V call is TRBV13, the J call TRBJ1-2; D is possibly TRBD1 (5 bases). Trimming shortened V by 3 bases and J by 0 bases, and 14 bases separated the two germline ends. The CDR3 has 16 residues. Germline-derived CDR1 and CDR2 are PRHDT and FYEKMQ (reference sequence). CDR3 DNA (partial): TGTGCCAGCAGCTTGGAGCGGGGGGAGCCTAACTATGGC. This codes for CASSLERGEPNYG. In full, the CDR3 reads CASSLERGEPNYGYTF.

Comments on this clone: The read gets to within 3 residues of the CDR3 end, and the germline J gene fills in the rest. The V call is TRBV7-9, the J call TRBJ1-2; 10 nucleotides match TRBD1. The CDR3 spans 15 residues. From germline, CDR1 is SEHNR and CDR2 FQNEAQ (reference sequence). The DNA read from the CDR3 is TGTGCCAGCAGGTCAAGGACAGGGGGAGGCGGCGAC. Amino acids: CASRSRTGGGGD. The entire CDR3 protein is CASRSRTGGGGDYTF.

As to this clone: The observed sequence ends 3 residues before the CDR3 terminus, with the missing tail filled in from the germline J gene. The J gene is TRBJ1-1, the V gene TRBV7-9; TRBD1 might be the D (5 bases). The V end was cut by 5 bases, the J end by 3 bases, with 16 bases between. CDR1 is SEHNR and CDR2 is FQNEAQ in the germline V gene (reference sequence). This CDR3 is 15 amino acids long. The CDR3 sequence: CASSASRERDTEAFF. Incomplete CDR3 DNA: TGTGCCAGCAGCGCGTCCAGGGAGAGGGACACTGAA.

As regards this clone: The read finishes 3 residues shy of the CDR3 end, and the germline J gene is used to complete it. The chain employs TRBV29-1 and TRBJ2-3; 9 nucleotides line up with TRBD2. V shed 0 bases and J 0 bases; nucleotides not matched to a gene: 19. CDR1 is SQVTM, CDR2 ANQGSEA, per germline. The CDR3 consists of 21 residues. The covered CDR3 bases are TGCAGCGTTGAAGATGTGGGAATAATAGCGGGAGTATCTTCTAGCACAGATACG. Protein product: CSVEDVGIIAGVSSSTDT. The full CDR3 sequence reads CSVEDVGIIAGVSSSTDTQYF.

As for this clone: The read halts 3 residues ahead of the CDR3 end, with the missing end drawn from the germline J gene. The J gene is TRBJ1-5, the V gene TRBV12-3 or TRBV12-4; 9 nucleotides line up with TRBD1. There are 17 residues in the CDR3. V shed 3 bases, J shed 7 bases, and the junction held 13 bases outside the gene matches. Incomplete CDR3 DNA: TGTGCCAGCAGTTTCGGAATAAATACAGGGGGCGGGCAGCCC. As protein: CASSFGINTGGGQP. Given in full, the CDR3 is CASSFGINTGGGQPQHF.

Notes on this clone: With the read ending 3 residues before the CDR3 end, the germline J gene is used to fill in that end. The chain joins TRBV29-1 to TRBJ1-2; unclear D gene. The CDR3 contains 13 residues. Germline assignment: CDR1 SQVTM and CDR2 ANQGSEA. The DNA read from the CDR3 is TGCAGCGTTGCAAGAGGACTAGCCTCCGAC. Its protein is CSVARGLASD. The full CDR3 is CSVARGLASDYTF.

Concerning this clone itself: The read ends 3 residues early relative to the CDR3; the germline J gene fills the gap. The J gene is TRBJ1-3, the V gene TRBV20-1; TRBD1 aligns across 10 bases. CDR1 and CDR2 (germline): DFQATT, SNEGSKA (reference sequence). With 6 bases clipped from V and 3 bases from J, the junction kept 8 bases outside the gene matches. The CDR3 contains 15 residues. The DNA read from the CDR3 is TGCAGTGCAACGACAGGGGGCGTCGGTGGAAACACC. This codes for CSATTGGVGGNT. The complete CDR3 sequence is CSATTGGVGGNTIYF.

The sequenced part of the CDR3 DNA is TGTGCCAGCTCACCCAAATTCTCCTTCGGCGAG. Translating it yields CASSPKFSFGE. The whole CDR3 protein is CASSPKFSFGEQYF. This chain uses TRBV18 with TRBJ2-7; D not resolved. Read data end 3 residues before the CDR3 end; the end is taken from the germline J gene. This CDR3 is built from 14 residues. CDR1 is KGHSH, CDR2 LQKENI, per germline. The ends were cut back, 3 bases at V and 6 bases at J, with 15 bases in the middle.

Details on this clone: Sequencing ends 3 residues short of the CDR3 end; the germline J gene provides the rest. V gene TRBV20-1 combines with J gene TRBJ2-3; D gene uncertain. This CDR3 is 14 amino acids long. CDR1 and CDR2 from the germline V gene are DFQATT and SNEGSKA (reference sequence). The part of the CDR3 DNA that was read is TGCAGTGCTAAGGCGGTGGAGCGTTTAGAGACG. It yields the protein CSAKAVERLET. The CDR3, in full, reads CSAKAVERLETQYF.

Partial CDR3 DNA: TGTGCCAGCAGCTTAGGGAGCGGGGGGGTCAATGAG. The encoded protein is CASSLGSGGVNE. From start to end, the CDR3 is CASSLGSGGVNEQFF. This chain uses TRBV11-1 with TRBJ2-1, with 10 bases aligning to TRBD2. The read gets to within 3 residues of the CDR3 end, and the germline J gene fills in the rest. The CDR3 sequence is 15 residues long. Per germline, CDR1 SGHAT and CDR2 FQDESV (reference sequence). With 1 base clipped from V and 6 bases from J, the junction kept 3 bases outside the gene matches.

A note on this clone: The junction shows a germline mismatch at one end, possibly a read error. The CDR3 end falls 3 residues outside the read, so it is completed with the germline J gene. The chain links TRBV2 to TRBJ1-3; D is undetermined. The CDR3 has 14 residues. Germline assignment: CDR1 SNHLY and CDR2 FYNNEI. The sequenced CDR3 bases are TGTGCCAGCACCGTGGACTACTCTGGAAACACG. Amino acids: CASTVDYSGNT. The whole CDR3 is CASTVDYSGNTIYF.

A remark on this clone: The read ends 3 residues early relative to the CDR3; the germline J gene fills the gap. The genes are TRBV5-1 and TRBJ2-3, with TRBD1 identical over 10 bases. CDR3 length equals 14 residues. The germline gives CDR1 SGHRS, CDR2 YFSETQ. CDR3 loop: CASSYGTGEGTQYF. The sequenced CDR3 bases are TGCGCCAGCAGCTACGGGACAGGGGAAGGGACG.

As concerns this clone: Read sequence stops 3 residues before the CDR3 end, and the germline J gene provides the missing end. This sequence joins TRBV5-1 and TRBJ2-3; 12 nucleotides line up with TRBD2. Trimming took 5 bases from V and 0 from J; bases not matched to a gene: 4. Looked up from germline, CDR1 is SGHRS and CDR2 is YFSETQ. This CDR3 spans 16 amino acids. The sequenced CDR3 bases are TGCGCCAGCAGGCGGACTAGCGGGACTAGCACAGATACG. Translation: CASRRTSGTSTDT. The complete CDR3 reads CASRRTSGTSTDTQYF.

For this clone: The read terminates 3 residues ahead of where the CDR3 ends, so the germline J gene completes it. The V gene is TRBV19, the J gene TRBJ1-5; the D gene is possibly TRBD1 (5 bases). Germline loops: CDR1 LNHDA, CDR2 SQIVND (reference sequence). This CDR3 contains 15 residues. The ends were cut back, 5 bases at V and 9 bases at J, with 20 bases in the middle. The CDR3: CASSLRSTGFLPQHF. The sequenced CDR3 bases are TGTGCCAGTAGTCTGCGTTCAACAGGCTTTTTGCCC.

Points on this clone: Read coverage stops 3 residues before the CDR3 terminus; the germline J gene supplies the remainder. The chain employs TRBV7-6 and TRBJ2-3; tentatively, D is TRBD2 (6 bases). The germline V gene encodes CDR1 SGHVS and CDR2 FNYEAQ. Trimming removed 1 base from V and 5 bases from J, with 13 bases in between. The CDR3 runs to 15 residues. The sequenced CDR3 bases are TGTGCCAGCAGCTTAGAGGGGAGGCAACAAGATACG. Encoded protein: CASSLEGRQQDT. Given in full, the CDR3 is CASSLEGRQQDTQYF.

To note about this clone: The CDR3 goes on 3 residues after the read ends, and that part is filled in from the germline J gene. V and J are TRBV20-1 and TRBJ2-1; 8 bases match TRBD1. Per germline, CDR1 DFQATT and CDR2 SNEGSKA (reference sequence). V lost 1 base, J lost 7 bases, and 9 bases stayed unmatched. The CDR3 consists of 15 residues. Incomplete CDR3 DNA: TGCAGTGCTAGAGTGTTGGGACAGGTTGTGAATGAG. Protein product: CSARVLGQVVNE. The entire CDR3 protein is CSARVLGQVVNEQFF.

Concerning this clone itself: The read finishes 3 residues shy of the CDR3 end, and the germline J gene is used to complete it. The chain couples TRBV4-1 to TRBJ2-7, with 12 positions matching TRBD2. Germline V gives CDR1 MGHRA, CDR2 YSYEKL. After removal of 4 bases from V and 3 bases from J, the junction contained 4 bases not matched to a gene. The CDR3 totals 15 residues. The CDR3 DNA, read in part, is TGCGCCAGCAGCCGACTAGCGGGAGCAATCTACGAG. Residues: CASSRLAGAIYE. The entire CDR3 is CASSRLAGAIYEQYF.

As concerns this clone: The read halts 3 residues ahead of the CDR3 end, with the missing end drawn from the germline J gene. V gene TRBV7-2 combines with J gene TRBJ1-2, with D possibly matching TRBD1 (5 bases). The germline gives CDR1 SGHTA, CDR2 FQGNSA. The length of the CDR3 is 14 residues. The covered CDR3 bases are TGTGCCAGCAGCTTCATCACACAGGTGAATGAC. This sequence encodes CASSFITQVND. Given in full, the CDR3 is CASSFITQVNDYTF.

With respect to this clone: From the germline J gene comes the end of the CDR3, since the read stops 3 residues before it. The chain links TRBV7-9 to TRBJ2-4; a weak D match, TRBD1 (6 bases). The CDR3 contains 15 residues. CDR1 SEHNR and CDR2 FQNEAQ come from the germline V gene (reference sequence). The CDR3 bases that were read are TGTGCCAGCAACCTAAACAGGGACGAATCCTATGGT. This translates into CASNLNRDESYG. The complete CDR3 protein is CASNLNRDESYGQYF.

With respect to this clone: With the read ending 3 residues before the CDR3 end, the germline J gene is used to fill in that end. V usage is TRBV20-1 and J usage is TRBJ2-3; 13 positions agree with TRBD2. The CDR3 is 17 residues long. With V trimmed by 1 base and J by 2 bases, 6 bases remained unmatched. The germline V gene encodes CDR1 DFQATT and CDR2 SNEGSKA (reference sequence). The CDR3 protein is CSARGGTSGEFTDTQYF. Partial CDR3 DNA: TGCAGTGCTAGAGGTGGGACTAGCGGGGAATTCACAGATACG.

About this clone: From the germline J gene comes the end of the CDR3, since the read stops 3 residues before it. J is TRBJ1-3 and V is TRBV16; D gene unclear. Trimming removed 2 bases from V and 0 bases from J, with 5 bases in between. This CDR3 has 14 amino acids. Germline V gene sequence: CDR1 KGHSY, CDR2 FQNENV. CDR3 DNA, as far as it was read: TGTGCCAGCAGCCAAGATAGCTCTGGAAACACC. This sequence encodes CASSQDSSGNT. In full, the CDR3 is CASSQDSSGNTIYF.

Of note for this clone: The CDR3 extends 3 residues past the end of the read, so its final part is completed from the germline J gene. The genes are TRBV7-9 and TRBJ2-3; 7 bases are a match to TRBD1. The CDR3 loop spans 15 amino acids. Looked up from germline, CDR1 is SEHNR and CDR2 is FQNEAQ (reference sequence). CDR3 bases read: TGTGCCAGCAGCTTAACGGGACAGAATAATCAGCCG. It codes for CASSLTGQNNQP. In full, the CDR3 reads CASSLTGQNNQPQYF.

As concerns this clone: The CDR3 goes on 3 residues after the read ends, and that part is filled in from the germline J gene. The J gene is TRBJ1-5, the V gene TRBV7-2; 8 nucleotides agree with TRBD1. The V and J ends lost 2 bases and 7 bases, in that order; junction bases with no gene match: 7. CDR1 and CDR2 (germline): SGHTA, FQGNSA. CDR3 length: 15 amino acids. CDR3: CASSLNRGNGQPQHF. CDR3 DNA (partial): TGTGCCAGCAGCTTAAACAGGGGGAATGGACAGCCC.

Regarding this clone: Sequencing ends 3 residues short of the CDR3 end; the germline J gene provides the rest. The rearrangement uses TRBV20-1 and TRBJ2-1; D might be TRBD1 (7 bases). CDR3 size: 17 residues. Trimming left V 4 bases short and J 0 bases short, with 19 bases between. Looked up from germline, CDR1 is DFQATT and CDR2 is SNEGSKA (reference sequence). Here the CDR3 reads CSAMPLRRDSSYNEQFF. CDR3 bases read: TGCAGTGCTATGCCCCTACGGCGGGACAGCTCCTACAATGAG.